The 20 T cell receptor beta chains presented below share a single source sample, sequenced in a study of shared clonotypes between healthy human individuals. Data came from immunoSEQ multiplex PCR; TCRdb stores just in-frame clones and leaves some out. In the table there are more than 450,000 clones, around 79% of which are singletons. Input material: PBMCs. The receptors were gathered from a woman aged 35 to 49 in good health. Some clones in this sample may be carry-over from other donors' samples.

The chain uses TRBV18 and TRBJ1-5, with 9 bases lining up with TRBD1. CDR1 and CDR2 from the germline V gene are KGHSH and LQKENI. The CDR3 spans 15 residues. V shed 5 bases, J shed 0 bases, and the junction held 2 bases outside the gene matches. The CDR3 loop is CASSEQGASNQPQHF. CDR3 nucleotide sequence: TGTGCCAGCTCAGAACAGGGGGCTAGCAATCAGCCCCAGCATTTT.

The V gene is TRBV10-3, the J gene TRBJ1-1, with a possible D match to TRBD1 (5 bases). V shed 3 bases and J shed 7 bases, with 12 bases lying between them. The CDR3 is 13 residues long. Germline values: CDR1 ENHRY, CDR2 SYGVKD. The CDR3 here is CAISEPNQGEAFF. CDR3 nucleotide sequence: TGTGCCATCAGTGAACCGAACCAGGGTGAAGCTTTCTTT.

This clone was detected only a few times. The V call is TRBV4-3, the J call TRBJ2-2; the D gene is possibly TRBD1 (5 bases). The V end was cut by 4 bases, the J end by 3 bases, with 15 bases between. From germline, CDR1 is LGHNA and CDR2 YSLEER. The CDR3 is 16 residues long. The CDR3 loop reads CASSLRKGPYTGELFF. CDR3 nucleotides: TGCGCCAGCAGCCTGAGAAAGGGGCCATACACCGGGGAGCTGTTTTTT.

The V and J genes are TRBV28 and TRBJ1-5; D call uncertain. The CDR3 spans 15 residues. Germline CDR1 reads MDHEN; CDR2 reads SYDVKM. The V and J ends lost 7 bases and 6 bases respectively, with 19 bases between them. The CDR3 sequence is CASTLGRGQFQPQHF. In nucleotides, the CDR3 is TGTGCCAGCACCCTAGGACGAGGGCAGTTTCAGCCCCAGCATTTT.

The chain is built from TRBV7-3 and TRBJ1-2; a possible D gene is TRBD1 (5 bases). CDR1 SGHTA and CDR2 FQGTGA come from the germline V gene. The CDR3 has 14 residues. Trimming took off 4 bases at V and 9 bases at J, with 18 bases between the two ends. CDR3 amino acids: CASSSRPGTQSYTF. DNA for the CDR3: TGTGCCAGCAGCTCGAGACCCGGGACTCAGAGCTACACCTTC.

V usage is TRBV19 and J usage is TRBJ2-7; TRBD2 agrees at 7 bases. The CDR3 has 15 residues. Trimming at V came to 1 base and at J to 4 bases, leaving 7 bases not matched to a gene. Per germline, CDR1 LNHDA and CDR2 SQIVND (reference sequence). As DNA, the CDR3 is TGTGCCAGTAGTATAGTGGGGGGGAGAGTGTACGAGCAGTACTTC. It specifies CASSIVGGRVYEQYF.

This chain joins TRBV18 and TRBJ2-1; 8 nucleotides agree with TRBD2. The CDR3 has 16 amino acids. Trimming removed 1 base from V and 4 bases from J; junction bases left unmatched: 6. Germline V lookup: CDR1 KGHSH, CDR2 LQKENI. The CDR3 coding sequence is TGTGCCAGCTCACCACTAGCGGGATCGGAATACAATGAGCAGTTCTTC. It is translated as CASSPLAGSEYNEQFF.

This chain joins TRBV9 and TRBJ2-1, with unresolved D. Germline V CDR1 and CDR2: SGDLS, YYNGEE. V shed 3 bases and J shed 3 bases, with 16 bases lying between them. The CDR3 has 16 residues. The CDR3: CASSASPGSVYNEQFF. The CDR3 DNA follows: TGTGCCAGCAGCGCCTCCCCCGGGTCCGTCTACAATGAGCAGTTCTTC. Supplemented by reference TRBV9 and TRBJ2-1, the full variable domain reads DSGVTQTPKHLITATGQRVTLRCSPRSGDLSVYWYQQSLDQGLQFLIQYYNGEERAKGNILERFSAQQFPDLHSELNLSSLELGDSALYFCASSASPGSVYNEQFFGPGTRLTVL.

The chain recombines TRBV27 with TRBJ2-1; 11 nucleotides line up with TRBD2. CDR1 MNHEY and CDR2 SMNVEV come from the germline V gene (reference sequence). CDR3 length: 17 amino acids. The V and J ends lost 5 bases and 7 bases, in that order; junction bases with no gene match: 13. DNA for the CDR3: TGTGCCAGCAGTGTCCGGATAGCGGGAGGGCGGACGAATGAGCAGTTCTTC. Its translation is CASSVRIAGGRTNEQFF.

The chain links TRBV29-1 to TRBJ2-1; D could derive from TRBD1 or TRBD2 (6 bases each). Trimming took off 7 bases at V and 0 bases at J, with 22 bases between the two ends. CDR1 is SQVTM and CDR2 is ANQGSEA in the germline V gene. This CDR3 contains 17 residues. Here the CDR3 reads CSAETSGGLGSYNEQFF. CDR3 DNA: TGCAGCGCTGAGACTAGTGGGGGGCTTGGCTCCTACAATGAGCAGTTCTTC.

This chain links TRBV28 with TRBJ1-3, with 12 bases fitting TRBD1. The germline V gene encodes CDR1 MDHEN and CDR2 SYDVKM. There are 21 residues in the CDR3. V gave up 1 base and J gave up 5 bases; unmatched junction bases: 18. In DNA form, the CDR3 reads TGTGCCAGCAGTTTATCAGTGGGTAAAAGAGGGACAGGGGGCGTTCGAAACACCATATATTTT. It encodes CASSLSVGKRGTGGVRNTIYF.

V gene TRBV7-8 combines with J gene TRBJ2-1; TRBD2 aligns across 14 bases. V shed 5 bases, J shed 9 bases, and the junction held 12 bases outside the gene matches. Germline loops: CDR1 SGHVS, CDR2 FQNEAQ. This CDR3 contains 17 residues. As DNA, the CDR3 is TGTGCCAGCAGCCCTTCGGGGGGGACTAGCGGGAGAGCTGAGCAGTTCTTC. This encodes CASSPSGGTSGRAEQFF. The variable domain in full, completed from reference TRBV7-8 and TRBJ2-1, reads GAGVSQSPRYKVAKRGQDVALRCDPISGHVSLFWYQQALGQGPEFLTYFQNEAQLDKSGLPSDRFFAERPEGSVSTLKIQRTQQEDSAVYLCASSPSGGTSGRAEQFFGPGTRLTVL.

This chain connects TRBV6-5 to TRBJ2-7; the match to TRBD2 covers 10 bases. In germline, CDR1 is MNHEY, CDR2 SVGAGI. CDR3 length equals 13 residues. V was pared by 6 bases and J by 2 bases, with 1 base of the junction left unmatched. The CDR3 DNA reads TGTGCCAGCAGCGGACTAGCGGCCTACGAGCAGTACTTC. As protein: CASSGLAAYEQYF.

This chain connects TRBV4-1 to TRBJ1-5, with 12 bases matching TRBD1. Germline assignment: CDR1 MGHRA and CDR2 YSYEKL. The junction had 6 bases not matched to a gene; V was cut back by 4 bases and J by 2 bases. The CDR3 loop spans 17 amino acids. CDR3 sequence: CASSLPGQGARNQPQHF. CDR3 bases: TGCGCCAGCAGCCTCCCGGGACAGGGGGCTCGCAATCAGCCCCAGCATTTT.

The rearrangement links TRBV15 to TRBJ2-7; D uncertain. The CDR3 has 13 residues. The V end lost 0 bases, the J end lost 7 bases, and 10 bases lay between the germline ends. Germline CDR1 and CDR2: LNHNV and YYDKDF (reference sequence). The CDR3 spells CATSRDFGGEQYF. DNA for the CDR3: TGTGCCACCAGCAGAGATTTTGGTGGAGAGCAGTACTTC.

The chain uses TRBV6-6 and TRBJ2-1; 12 nucleotides match TRBD2. In germline, CDR1 is MNHNY, CDR2 SVGAGI (reference sequence). The junction had 5 bases not matched to a gene; V was cut back by 4 bases and J by 4 bases. The CDR3 totals 16 residues. The CDR3: CASSSTLAGGYNEQFF. The CDR3 DNA follows: TGTGCCAGCAGTTCCACACTAGCGGGGGGATACAATGAGCAGTTCTTC.

In this sample, this clone turned up a few times. This rearrangement joins TRBV5-1 to TRBJ2-1; D might be TRBD2 (5 bases). CDR3 length: 15 amino acids. Germline lookup yields CDR1 SGHRS and CDR2 YFSETQ. V was clipped by 2 bases and J by 0 bases, with 9 bases between them. CDR3 sequence: CASSFGVSSYNEQFF. Written as DNA, the CDR3 is TGCGCCAGCAGCTTCGGGGTAAGCTCCTACAATGAGCAGTTCTTC.

The chain has TRBV10-3 and TRBJ2-5; TRBD2 might be the D (5 bases). In germline, CDR1 is ENHRY, CDR2 SYGVKD. This CDR3 is 16 amino acids long. The germline V and J ends were trimmed by 2 bases and 5 bases, with 18 bases remaining between them. In DNA form, the CDR3 reads TGTGCCATCAGTGAGACTCGGGTAGGGAGAGGGGAGACCCAGTACTTC. Translation gives CAISETRVGRGETQYF.

The gene calls are TRBV10-1 and TRBJ2-3; 8 bases line up with TRBD2. The trim removed 2 bases at V and 4 bases at J, leaving 11 bases unmatched. CDR3 length equals 17 residues. Germline CDR1 and CDR2: WNHNN and SYGVQD (reference sequence). This chain's CDR3 is CASSESGGLELADTQYF. The CDR3 DNA is TGCGCCAGCAGTGAGAGTGGGGGACTAGAGCTGGCAGATACGCAGTATTTT.

This chain uses TRBV27 with TRBJ2-1, with 10 bases identical to TRBD2. With V trimmed by 1 base and J by 8 bases, 5 bases remained unmatched. CDR1 MNHEY and CDR2 SMNVEV come from the germline V gene (reference sequence). The CDR3 totals 15 residues. Written as DNA, the CDR3 is TGTGCCAGCAGTTTATGGCTAGCGGGAGTCGATGAGCAGTTCTTC. This encodes CASSLWLAGVDEQFF.